This TCR beta chain was found in a study of CD8+CD57+ T cells in acquired aplastic anemia. Looking at the study overall: On average, sorted CD4+ and CD8+ cells gave approximately 3.1 ug of DNA. Whole-study findings and limits: There were twenty-nine CD8+ CDR3 sequences that occurred in both patients and controls.

An expansion of CD8+CD57+ cells by flow cytometry had been shown in patients chosen for sequencing. Germline trimming cut 8 bases from V and 5 bases from J; bases unmatched to any gene: 12. Germline V lookup: CDR1 LNHDA, CDR2 SQIVND (reference sequence). CDR3 size: 15 residues. Researchers used genomic DNA as the template to profile TCR beta VDJ and CDR3. TCRdb re-derived calls from the reads in MiXCR, one entry per CDR3 protein. Seen here are around 200,000 distinct CDR3 sequences, over 40% observed once, and the top ten hold roughly 1.8%. Details on this clonotype: What it binds is not known.

Sequenced input: sorted CD4+, CD8+, or CD8+CD57+ T cells (not recorded which) from PBMCs. The chain combines TRBV19 with TRBJ2-7; TRBD2 aligns across 10 bases. The receptor comes from a human donor with aplastic anemia. The CDR3 loop is CASSRASGSEDEQYF. In DNA form, the CDR3 reads TGTGCCAGTTCTCGGGCTAGCGGGAGTGAAGACGAGCAGTACTTC.